Included here is one T cell receptor (beta chain) sequence, with context. No cognate antigen has been identified for it. Per-base qualities were not stored, and no clone one base away is much larger. The data stem from a study of T cell responses to AZD1222 COVID-19 vaccine (dated by TCRdb to 2020 to 2022). The study in broad terms: AZD1222 recipients with second doses at about 4 weeks or about 12 weeks were pooled, because spike-specific TCR depth and breadth did not differ between schedules. TCR sequencing was performed for some 250 trial participants, of whom around 200 were given two doses of AZD1222 and around 25 were given two doses of MenACWY control vaccine. Enrollment into the trials was organized by age into subgroups of 18-55, 56-69 and 70-plus years, and those subgroups contained around 150, 28 and 57 TCR-sequenced participants, respectively.

The CDR3 covers 17 residues, taking in both the cysteine and the phenylalanine. Of all the DNA, just the CDR3 is kept, 51 bases in frame from base 1. Reading the germline V gene gives CDR1 MNHNS and CDR2 SASEGT. At the junction V is shortened by 0 bases and J by 2 bases, with 14 bases in between. On the study overall, not on this receptor specifically: Because no day 14 peak-response samples were available, the repertoires could be characterized only after the peak T cell response. In the small 56-69-year group, the increase in depth fell short of significance, most likely because of low power. Conclusions about previously exposed vaccinees were limited because only six or seven AZD1222 recipients were SARS-CoV-2 seropositive at baseline. Spike-specific TCR breadth and depth rose significantly after two AZD1222 doses compared with day 0 and with MenACWY recipients. Most participants were white British and females outnumbered males, and the authors suggested that clonal diversity may have been underestimated. CD4 TCRs associated with the vaccine covered the entire spike protein, and the dominant responses were in regions 160-218 and 743-854. Reportedly, close to half of the unique spike-specific TCRs recognized epitopes lying outside the regions that are mutated in the B.1.351 and B.1.1.7 variants.

This specimen's time point label, per the study, means: baseline before first vaccination. Vaccinee samples were obtained from the UK trials COV001 and COV002, which included a single-blind randomized controlled phase 2/3 trial of AZD1222 (ChAdOx1 nCoV-19) in healthy adults. For TCRbeta chain sequencing, PBMC samples from trial participants were taken at day 0 and at day 28 after the second dose. The CDR3 regions of human TCRbeta chains were subjected to immunosequencing. For the original study's pipeline: TCRs in the repertoires were matched against a reference library of SARS-CoV-2-specific TCRs that had been generated with the MIRA antigen-specificity platform. Breadth meant the fraction of unique TCRs that were SARS-CoV-2-associated, whereas depth meant the fraction of total T cells that were SARS-CoV-2-associated. Using the MIRA data, each spike-specific TCR was mapped to the spike region that the TCR reacts to and placed in a CD4 or CD8 class. Log10-transformed breadth and depth values were compared by one-way ANOVA with Sidak's multiple comparisons tests. TCRdb's version of the immuneACCESS table is confined to in-frame rearrangements and falls short of the full clone set. An unresolved V gene accounts for under half of the shortfall where checked; the remainder is of unknown origin. V and J calls and clone size are copied from that table; D and trimming were computed from the DNA. This sample has 82,000 or so clones in its table, and roughly 90% of those were observed once. Roughly 5% of the sample rests with the top ten.

The TCR sequence derives from an adult in good health. In this chain, TRBV6-1 is recombined with TRBJ1-5; D gene: possibly TRBD1, on 6 matching bases. This sample comprised peripheral blood, obtained on day 0 of AZD1222 vaccination. The encoded CDR3 is CASSEAPGGRGNQPQHF. The nucleotides read TGTGCCAGCAGTGAAGCGCCGGGGGGGCGCGGCAATCAGCCCCAGCATTTT.